This T cell receptor beta chain was sequenced for a study of T cells in women clearing cervical HPV infection. Study details: Women with histologically confirmed HPV16-related CIN3 or worse, 2 with invasive cancer, served as cases.

The method was immunoSEQ multiplex PCR; TCRdb's version includes in-frame clones alone and lacks a portion of them. In all, the sample yields about 33,000 clones. The sequence came from a woman aged 18 to 75 with a cervical HPV16 infection that either progressed to CIN3+ or cleared (not recorded which). Sequenced sample: blood buffy coat.

The CDR3 sequence: CSARDYFDINQETQYF. The sequenced part of the CDR3 DNA is TGCAGTGCTAGAGATTATTTCGACATCAACCAAGAGACC. The chain has TRBV20-1 and TRBJ2-5; no clear D gene. The read ends 3 residues shy of where the CDR3 ends; the end is completed using the germline J gene. The CDR3 length is 16 residues. Per the germline V gene, CDR1 is DFQATT and CDR2 is SNEGSKA (reference sequence). Trimming removed 0 bases at V and 0 bases at J, with 14 bases between.